The 20 T cell receptor beta chains reported below all come from one sample, sequenced in a study of shared clonotypes between healthy human individuals. The repertoire was sequenced with immunoSEQ multiplex PCR; TCRdb's copy has only in-frame clones and lacks some. Counted here are 1.6 million or so clones, just under 99% occurring once; the ten biggest clones make up approximately 0.4%. Sequences were obtained from naive CD4+ T cells sorted from blood. Subset here: CD45RA+ positively selected. These receptors originate from a man aged 25 to 45 in good health.

This sequence joins TRBV4-1 and TRBJ2-5, with 7 positions matching TRBD1. CDR3 length equals 14 residues. Germline V gives CDR1 MGHRA, CDR2 YSYEKL. Trimming took 4 bases from V and 5 from J; bases not matched to a gene: 7. DNA for the CDR3: TGCGCCAGCAGCCCAGGACAGGTAACGGAGACCCAGTACTTC. Its translation: CASSPGQVTETQYF.

Notes on this clone: The same CDR3 also results from other DNA sequences found in this sample. The chain combines TRBV15 with TRBJ1-5; 7 bases align to TRBD1. V lost 5 bases and J lost 6; bases outside the gene matches: 7. The CDR3 contains 14 residues. The germline V gene has CDR1 LNHNV and CDR2 YYDKDF (reference sequence). CDR3 nucleotides: TGTGCCACCAGCTCACGACAGGGCGCTCAGCCCCAGCATTTT. As protein: CATSSRQGAQPQHF.

J is TRBJ2-3 and V is TRBV7-3; perhaps D is TRBD1 or TRBD2 (6 bases each). The CDR3 extends over 16 amino acids. V lost 1 base to trimming and J lost 0 bases, with 11 bases between them. Germline V gene data show CDR1 as SGHTA and CDR2 as FQGTGA. The CDR3 loop is CASSLSGGPSTDTQYF. For the CDR3, the DNA is TGTGCCAGCAGCTTAAGTGGGGGGCCAAGCACAGATACGCAGTATTTT.

The chain uses TRBV18 and TRBJ1-1; D may be TRBD1 (5 bases). This CDR3 has 13 amino acids. Germline V lookup: CDR1 KGHSH, CDR2 LQKENI. Trimming pared 3 bases from V and 8 bases from J, leaving 13 bases between. This CDR3 is CASSPFEAGEAFF. DNA of the CDR3: TGTGCCAGCTCACCTTTCGAGGCAGGGGAAGCTTTCTTT.

V usage is TRBV18 and J usage is TRBJ2-3, with 12 bases aligning to TRBD2. CDR1 and CDR2 (germline): KGHSH, LQKENI. The CDR3 runs to 17 residues. With V trimmed by 4 bases and J by 0 bases, 5 bases remained unmatched. DNA of the CDR3: TGTGCCAGCTCACGCATGCTAGCGGGAGGGAGCACAGATACGCAGTATTTT. Amino acids: CASSRMLAGGSTDTQYF.

The V call is TRBV6-1, the J call TRBJ2-7; TRBD1 might be the D (5 bases). Germline CDR1 MNHNS, CDR2 SASEGT. The CDR3 is 15 amino acids. Trimming left V 1 base short and J 2 bases short, with 12 bases between. In nucleotides, the CDR3 is TGTGCCAGCAGTGAAGAGCAGGGTATTCCCTACGAGCAGTACTTC. Its translation: CASSEEQGIPYEQYF.

The chain combines TRBV7-8 with TRBJ2-2; 7 bases are shared with TRBD1. The trim removed 2 bases at V and 6 bases at J, leaving 6 bases unmatched. The CDR3 has 15 amino acids. The germline CDR1 and CDR2 sequences are SGHVS and FQNEAQ. The CDR3 region has the DNA TGTGCCAGCAGCTTACGGGCAGGGGGATCCGGGGAGCTGTTTTTT. Translation: CASSLRAGGSGELFF.

The rearrangement links TRBV18 to TRBJ2-7; 8 bases map to TRBD2. CDR1 is KGHSH and CDR2 is LQKENI in the germline V gene. The CDR3 spans 17 residues. The junction had 16 bases not matched to a gene; V was cut back by 6 bases and J by 3 bases. The CDR3 sequence: CASSMTPPAGGLYEQYF. CDR3 DNA sequence: TGTGCCAGCTCCATGACACCCCCCGCGGGAGGACTCTACGAGCAGTACTTC.

This sequence joins TRBV14 and TRBJ1-1; 9 bases line up with TRBD1. The CDR3 covers 14 residues. Germline CDR1 reads SGHDN; CDR2 reads FVKESK. V dropped 5 bases and J dropped 6; count of bases not matched to a gene: 7. DNA of the CDR3: TGTGCCAGCAGCTTTACAGGGGGCTCCGCTGAAGCTTTCTTT. It yields the protein CASSFTGGSAEAFF.

This sequence joins TRBV7-9 and TRBJ1-5; 11 nucleotides agree with TRBD1. The V gene's germline CDR1 is SEHNR and CDR2 FQNEAQ (reference sequence). This CDR3 has 17 residues. V shed 2 bases and J 4 bases; nucleotides not matched to a gene: 7. CDR3 in amino acids: CASSLTTGTGGNQPQHF. The CDR3 DNA follows: TGTGCCAGCAGCTTAACCACCGGGACAGGGGGAAATCAGCCCCAGCATTTT.

V usage is TRBV5-4 and J usage is TRBJ1-2, with D unresolved. The germline CDR1 and CDR2 sequences are SGHNT and YYREEE (reference sequence). This CDR3 region has 13 residues. V lost 4 bases, J lost 7 bases, and 14 bases lay in between. The DNA for the CDR3 is TGTGCCAGCAGCCTCCTGGGATTCGGTGGCTACACCTTC. Its protein product is CASSLLGFGGYTF. The full variable domain, rest sourced from reference TRBV5-4 and TRBJ1-2, is ETGVTQSPTHLIKTRGQQVTLRCSSQSGHNTVSWYQQALGQGPQFIFQYYREEENGRGNFPPRFSGLQFPNYSSELNVNALELDDSALYLCASSLLGFGGYTFGSGTRLTVV.

The chain recombines TRBV6-6 with TRBJ1-1; no firm D call. Germline CDR1 reads MNHNY; CDR2 reads SVGAGI (reference sequence). The CDR3 totals 11 residues. Trimming removed 6 bases from V and 7 bases from J, with 9 bases in between. The CDR3 loop reads CASSSIGEAFF. CDR3 nucleotide sequence: TGTGCCAGCAGCTCGATCGGTGAAGCTTTCTTT.

V gene TRBV11-2 combines with J gene TRBJ2-3; unclear D gene. V lost 2 bases and J lost 0, with 18 bases in between. The CDR3 loop spans 18 amino acids. Germline V CDR1 and CDR2: SGHAT, FQNNGV. CDR3 region: CASSLRGVGGTSTDTQYF. The CDR3 bases are TGTGCCAGCAGCTTACGAGGTGTGGGCGGAACTAGCACAGATACGCAGTATTTT. The whole variable domain, filled in from reference TRBV11-2 and TRBJ2-3, reads EAGVAQSPRYKIIEKRQSVAFWCNPISGHATLYWYQQILGQGPKLLIQFQNNGVVDDSQLPKDRFSAERLKGVDSTLKIQPAKLEDSAVYLCASSLRGVGGTSTDTQYFGPGTRLTVL.

This chain joins TRBV18 and TRBJ2-4; D might be TRBD2 (5 bases). Germline CDR1 is KGHSH and CDR2 is LQKENI. This CDR3 region has 17 residues. The V end lost 3 bases, the J end lost 1 base, and 16 bases lay between the germline ends. The CDR3, as DNA: TGTGCCAGCTCACCGCAACGGGGAAAGGATGCCAAAAACATTCAGTACTTC. The encoded protein is CASSPQRGKDAKNIQYF.

With respect to this clone: The same CDR3 also results from other DNA sequences found in this sample. This sequence joins TRBV28 and TRBJ2-2, with D perhaps TRBD2 (5 bases). Germline V CDR1 and CDR2: MDHEN, SYDVKM. The CDR3 consists of 15 residues. The V and J ends lost 4 bases and 2 bases respectively, with 11 bases between them. Here the CDR3 DNA reads TGTGCCAGCAGTTCTGGCGGGCAAAACACCGGGGAGCTGTTTTTT. Translated, it gives CASSSGGQNTGELFF.

The gene calls are TRBV28 and TRBJ2-7; a possible D gene is TRBD2 (5 bases). Germline assignment: CDR1 MDHEN and CDR2 SYDVKM. The CDR3 has 15 residues. Trimming cost V 3 bases and J 2 bases, with 14 bases left between them. The CDR3 nucleotides read TGTGCCAGCAGTTTGCCTGCGGGTATCCCCTACGAGCAGTACTTC. Translated, it gives CASSLPAGIPYEQYF.

This chain uses TRBV5-4 with TRBJ2-5, with D unclear. The CDR3 consists of 14 residues. The germline V and J ends were trimmed by 4 bases and 0 bases, with 10 bases remaining between them. Germline V gives CDR1 SGHNT, CDR2 YYREEE (reference sequence). In DNA form, the CDR3 reads TGTGCCAGCAGCCATCTCACCTACCAAGAGACCCAGTACTTC. It yields the protein CASSHLTYQETQYF.

V and J are TRBV15 and TRBJ2-7; 8 bases map to TRBD2. CDR1 and CDR2 from the germline V gene are LNHNV and YYDKDF (reference sequence). V lost 5 bases to trimming and J lost 6 bases; unmatched junction nucleotides: 6. This CDR3 contains 13 residues. The CDR3 here is CATSVAGFGEQYF. The CDR3 coding sequence is TGTGCCACCAGCGTAGCGGGATTTGGCGAGCAGTACTTC.

V and J are TRBV10-2 and TRBJ2-5; D remains ambiguous. CDR3 length: 13 amino acids. With 5 bases removed from V and 1 base from J, the gap between germline ends came to 8 bases. Germline values: CDR1 WSHSY, CDR2 SAAADI. The DNA for the CDR3 is TGCGCCAGCAGTAAGTGGGGCCAAGAGACCCAGTACTTC. It translates to CASSKWGQETQYF.

Regarding this clone: The sample contains more than one DNA sequence encoding this CDR3. The CDR3 here is CASSPRESYNEQFF. The CDR3 DNA is TGTGCCAGCTCACCCCGGGAATCCTACAATGAGCAGTTCTTC. The chain employs TRBV18 and TRBJ2-1, with D possibly TRBD2 on 5 matching bases. CDR1 and CDR2 (germline): KGHSH, LQKENI. V was cut by 3 bases and J by 1 base, with 7 bases left in between. CDR3 length: 14 residues.